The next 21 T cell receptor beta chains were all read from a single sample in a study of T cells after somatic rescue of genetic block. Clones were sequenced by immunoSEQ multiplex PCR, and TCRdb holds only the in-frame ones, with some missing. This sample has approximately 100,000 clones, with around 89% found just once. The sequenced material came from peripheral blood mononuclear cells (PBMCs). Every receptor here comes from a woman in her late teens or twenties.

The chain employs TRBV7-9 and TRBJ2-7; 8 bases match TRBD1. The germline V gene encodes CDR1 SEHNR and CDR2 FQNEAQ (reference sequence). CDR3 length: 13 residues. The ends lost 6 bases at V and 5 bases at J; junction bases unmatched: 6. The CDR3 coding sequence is TGTGCCAGCAGACCCTCAGGGGGCCACGAGCAGTACTTC. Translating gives CASRPSGGHEQYF.

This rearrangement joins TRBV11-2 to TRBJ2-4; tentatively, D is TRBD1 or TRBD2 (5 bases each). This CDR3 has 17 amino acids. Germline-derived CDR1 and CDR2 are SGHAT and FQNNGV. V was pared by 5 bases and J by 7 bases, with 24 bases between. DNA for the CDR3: TGTGCCAGCAGCGCCCGCTCCCGGGCCACCTGGGGGAACATTCAGTACTTC. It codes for CASSARSRATWGNIQYF.

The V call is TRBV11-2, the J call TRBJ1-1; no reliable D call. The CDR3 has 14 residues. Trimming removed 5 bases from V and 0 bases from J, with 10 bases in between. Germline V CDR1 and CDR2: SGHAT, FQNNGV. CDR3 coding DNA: TGTGCCAGCAGCACAGCGGTGCTGAACACTGAAGCTTTCTTT. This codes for CASSTAVLNTEAFF.

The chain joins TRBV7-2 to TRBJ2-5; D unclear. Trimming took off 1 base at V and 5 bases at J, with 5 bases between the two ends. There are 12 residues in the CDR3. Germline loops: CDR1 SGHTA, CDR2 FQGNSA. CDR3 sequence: CASSLVAETQYF. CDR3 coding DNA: TGTGCCAGCAGCTTAGTCGCGGAGACCCAGTACTTC.

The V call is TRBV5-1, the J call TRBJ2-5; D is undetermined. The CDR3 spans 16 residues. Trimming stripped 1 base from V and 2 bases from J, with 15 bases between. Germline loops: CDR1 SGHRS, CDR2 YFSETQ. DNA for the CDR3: TGCGCCAGCAGCTTGTGGGCTACGTACCGACAAGAGACCCAGTACTTC. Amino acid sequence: CASSLWATYRQETQYF. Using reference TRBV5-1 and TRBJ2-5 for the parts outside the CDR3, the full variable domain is KAGVTQTPRYLIKTRGQQVTLSCSPISGHRSVSWYQQTPGQGLQFLFEYFSETQRNKGNFPGRFSGRQFSNSRSEMNVSTLELGDSALYLCASSLWATYRQETQYFGPGTRLLVL.

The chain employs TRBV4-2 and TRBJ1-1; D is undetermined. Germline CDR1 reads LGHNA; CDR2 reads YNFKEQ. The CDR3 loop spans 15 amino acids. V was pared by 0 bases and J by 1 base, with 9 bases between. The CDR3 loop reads CASSQDGQRNTEAFF. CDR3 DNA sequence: TGTGCCAGCAGCCAAGACGGCCAGAGGAACACTGAAGCTTTCTTT.

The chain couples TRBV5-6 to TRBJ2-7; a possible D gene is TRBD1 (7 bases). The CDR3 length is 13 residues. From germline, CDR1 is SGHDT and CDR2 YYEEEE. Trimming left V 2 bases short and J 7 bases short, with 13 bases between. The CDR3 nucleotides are TGTGCCAGCAGCTTTTCAGGGGGACTTGAGCAGTACTTC. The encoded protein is CASSFSGGLEQYF.

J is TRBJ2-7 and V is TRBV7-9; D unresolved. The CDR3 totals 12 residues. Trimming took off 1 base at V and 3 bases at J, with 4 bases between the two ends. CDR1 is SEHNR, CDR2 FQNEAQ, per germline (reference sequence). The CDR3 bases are TGTGCCAGCAGCTTAGGGGACTACGAGCAGTACTTC. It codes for CASSLGDYEQYF.

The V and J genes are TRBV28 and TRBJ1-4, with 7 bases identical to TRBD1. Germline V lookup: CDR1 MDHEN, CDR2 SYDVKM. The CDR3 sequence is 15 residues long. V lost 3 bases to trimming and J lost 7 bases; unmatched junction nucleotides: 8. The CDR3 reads CASSLEGAGGEKLFF. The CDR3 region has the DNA TGTGCCAGCAGTTTGGAGGGGGCAGGGGGTGAAAAACTGTTTTTT.

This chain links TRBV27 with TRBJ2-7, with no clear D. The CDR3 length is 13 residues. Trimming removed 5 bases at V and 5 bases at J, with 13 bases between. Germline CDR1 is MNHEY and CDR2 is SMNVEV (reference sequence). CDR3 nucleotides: TGTGCCAGCAGTCCCCAGACTCTGAACGAGCAGTACTTC. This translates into CASSPQTLNEQYF.

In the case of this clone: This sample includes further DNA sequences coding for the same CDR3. CDR3 sequence reads: CASSDRGYEQYF. CDR3 nucleotides: TGTGCCAGCAGCGACAGGGGGTACGAGCAGTACTTC. V and J are TRBV25-1 and TRBJ2-7, with 9 bases fitting TRBD1. The CDR3 loop spans 12 amino acids. Germline V gene data show CDR1 as MGHDK and CDR2 as SYGVNS. Trimming cost V 6 bases and J 4 bases; bases outside gene matches: 1.

Here the CDR3 reads CASSLRGGSIEQFF. CDR3 DNA: TGTGCCAGCAGCCTCAGGGGAGGGTCTATTGAGCAGTTCTTC. The chain couples TRBV11-3 to TRBJ2-1, with a possible D match to TRBD2 (7 bases). The CDR3 consists of 14 residues. V was shortened by 5 bases and J by 9 bases, with 17 bases between the two germline ends. Per germline, CDR1 SGHNT and CDR2 YENEEA.

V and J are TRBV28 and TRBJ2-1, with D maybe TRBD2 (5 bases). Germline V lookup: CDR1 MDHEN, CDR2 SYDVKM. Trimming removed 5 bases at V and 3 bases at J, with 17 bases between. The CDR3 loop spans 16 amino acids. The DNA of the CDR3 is TGTGCCAGCAGTCCTCGGACTTTTGTCAGCTACAATGAGCAGTTCTTC. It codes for CASSPRTFVSYNEQFF.

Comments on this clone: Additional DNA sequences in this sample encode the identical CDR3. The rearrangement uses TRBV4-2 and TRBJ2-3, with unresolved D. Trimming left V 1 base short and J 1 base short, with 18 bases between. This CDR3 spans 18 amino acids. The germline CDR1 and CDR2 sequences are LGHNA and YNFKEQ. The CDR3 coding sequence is TGTGCCAGCAGCCAAGGAGCCGGGCAGGCCGGCGGCACAGATACGCAGTATTTT. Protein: CASSQGAGQAGGTDTQYF.

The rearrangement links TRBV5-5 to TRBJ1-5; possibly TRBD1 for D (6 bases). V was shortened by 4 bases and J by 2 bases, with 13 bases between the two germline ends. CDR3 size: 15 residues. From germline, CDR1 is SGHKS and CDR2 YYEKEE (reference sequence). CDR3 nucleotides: TGTGCCAGCAGCCCTTTAGGGGGGGGCAATCAGCCCCAGCATTTT. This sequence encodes CASSPLGGGNQPQHF.

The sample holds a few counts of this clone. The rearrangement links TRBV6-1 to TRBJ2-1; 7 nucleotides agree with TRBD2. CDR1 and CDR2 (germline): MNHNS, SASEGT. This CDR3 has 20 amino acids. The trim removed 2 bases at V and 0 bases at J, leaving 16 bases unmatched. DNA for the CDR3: TGTGCCAGCAGTGAACTGGGGGGGATACAGGTGACCCCCTCCTACAATGAGCAGTTCTTC. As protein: CASSELGGIQVTPSYNEQFF.

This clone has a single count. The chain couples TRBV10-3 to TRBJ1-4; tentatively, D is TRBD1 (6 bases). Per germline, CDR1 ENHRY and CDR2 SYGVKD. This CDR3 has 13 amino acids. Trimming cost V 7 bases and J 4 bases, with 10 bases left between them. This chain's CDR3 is CAIKDSLNEKLFF. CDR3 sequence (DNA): TGTGCCATCAAGGACAGTCTTAATGAAAAACTGTTTTTT.

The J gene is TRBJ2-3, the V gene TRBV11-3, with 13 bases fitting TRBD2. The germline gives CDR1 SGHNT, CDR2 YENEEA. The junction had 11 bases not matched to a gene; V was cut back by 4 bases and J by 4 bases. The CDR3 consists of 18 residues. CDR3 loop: CASSYTNRLAGGPDTQYF. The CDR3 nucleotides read TGTGCCAGCAGCTACACCAACAGACTAGCGGGAGGTCCAGATACGCAGTATTTT.

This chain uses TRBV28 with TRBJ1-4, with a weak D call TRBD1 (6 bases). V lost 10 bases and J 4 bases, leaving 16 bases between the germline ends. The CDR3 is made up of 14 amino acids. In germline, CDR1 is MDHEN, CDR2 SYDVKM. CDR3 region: CAITRDIHNEKLFF. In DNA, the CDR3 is TGTGCCATCACAAGGGACATCCATAATGAAAAACTGTTTTTT.

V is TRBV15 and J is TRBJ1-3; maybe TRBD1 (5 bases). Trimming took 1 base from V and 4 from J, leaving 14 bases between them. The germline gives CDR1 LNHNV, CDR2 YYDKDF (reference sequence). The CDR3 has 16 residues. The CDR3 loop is CATSRVRGREGNTIYF. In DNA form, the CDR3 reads TGTGCCACCAGCAGAGTTCGGGGGAGGGAAGGAAACACCATATATTTT.

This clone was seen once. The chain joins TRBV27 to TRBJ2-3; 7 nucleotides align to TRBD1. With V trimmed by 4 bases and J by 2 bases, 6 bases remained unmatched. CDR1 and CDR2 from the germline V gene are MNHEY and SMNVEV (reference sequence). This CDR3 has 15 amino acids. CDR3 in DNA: TGTGCCAGCAGTTCCTTACAGGGGAACACAGATACGCAGTATTTT. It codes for CASSSLQGNTDTQYF.